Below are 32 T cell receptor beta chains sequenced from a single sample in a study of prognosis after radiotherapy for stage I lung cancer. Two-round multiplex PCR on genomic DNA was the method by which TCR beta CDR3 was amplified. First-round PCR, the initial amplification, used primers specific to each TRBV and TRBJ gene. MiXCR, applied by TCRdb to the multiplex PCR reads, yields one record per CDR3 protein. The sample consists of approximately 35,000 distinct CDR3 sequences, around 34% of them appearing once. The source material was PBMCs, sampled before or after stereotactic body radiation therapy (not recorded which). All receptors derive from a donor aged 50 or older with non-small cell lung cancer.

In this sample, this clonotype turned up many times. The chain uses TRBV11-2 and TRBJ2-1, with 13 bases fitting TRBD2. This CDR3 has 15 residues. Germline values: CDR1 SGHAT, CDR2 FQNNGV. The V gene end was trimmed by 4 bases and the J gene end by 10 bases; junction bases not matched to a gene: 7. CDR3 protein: CASSSRTSGSEEQFF. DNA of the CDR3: TGTGCCAGCAGCTCACGGACTAGCGGGAGCGAAGAGCAGTTCTTC.

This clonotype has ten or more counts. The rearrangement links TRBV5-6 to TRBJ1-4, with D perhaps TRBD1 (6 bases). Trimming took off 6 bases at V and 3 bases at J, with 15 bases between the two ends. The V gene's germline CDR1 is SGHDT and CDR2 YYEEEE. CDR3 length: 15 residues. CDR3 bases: TGTGCCAGCACCCCCCAGGGGTTTTCTAATGAAAAACTGTTTTTT. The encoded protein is CASTPQGFSNEKLFF.

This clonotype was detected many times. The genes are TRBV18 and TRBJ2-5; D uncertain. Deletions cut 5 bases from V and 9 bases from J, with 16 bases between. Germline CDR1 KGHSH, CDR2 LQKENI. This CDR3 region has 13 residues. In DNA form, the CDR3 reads TGTGCCAGCTCAACCACGGATCGAAGGGCCCAGTACTTC. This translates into CASSTTDRRAQYF.

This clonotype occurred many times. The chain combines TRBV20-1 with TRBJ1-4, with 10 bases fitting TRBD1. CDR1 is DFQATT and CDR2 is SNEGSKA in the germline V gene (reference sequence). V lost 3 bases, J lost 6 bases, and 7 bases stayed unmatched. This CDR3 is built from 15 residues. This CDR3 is CSARVWGTGDEKLFF. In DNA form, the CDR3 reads TGCAGTGCTAGGGTCTGGGGGACAGGGGATGAAAAACTGTTTTTT.

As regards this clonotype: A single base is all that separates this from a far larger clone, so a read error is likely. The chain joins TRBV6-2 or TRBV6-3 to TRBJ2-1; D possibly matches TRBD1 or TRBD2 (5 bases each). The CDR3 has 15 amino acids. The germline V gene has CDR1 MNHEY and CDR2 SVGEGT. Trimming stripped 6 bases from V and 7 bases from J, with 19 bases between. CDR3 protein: CASSDDAWGLNEQFF. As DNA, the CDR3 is TGTGCCAGCAGCGACGACGCATGGGGGTTGAATGAGCAGTTCTTC.

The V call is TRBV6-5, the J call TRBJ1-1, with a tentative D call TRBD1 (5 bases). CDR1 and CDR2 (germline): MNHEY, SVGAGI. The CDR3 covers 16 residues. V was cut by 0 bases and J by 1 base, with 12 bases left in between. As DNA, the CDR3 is TGTGCCAGCAGTTACTCTGGCAGGGCCAAGAACACTGAAGCTTTCTTT. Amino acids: CASSYSGRAKNTEAFF.

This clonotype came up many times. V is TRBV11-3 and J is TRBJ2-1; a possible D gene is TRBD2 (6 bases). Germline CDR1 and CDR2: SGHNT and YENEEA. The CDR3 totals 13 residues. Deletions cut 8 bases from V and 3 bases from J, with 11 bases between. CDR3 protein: CASGAGLYNEQFF. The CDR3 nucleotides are TGTGCCAGCGGCGCGGGACTCTACAATGAGCAGTTCTTC. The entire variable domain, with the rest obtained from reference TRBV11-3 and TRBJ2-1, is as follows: EAGVVQSPRYKIIEKKQPVAFWCNPISGHNTLYWYLQNLGQGPELLIRYENEEAVDDSQLPKDRFSAERLKGVDSTLKIQPAELGDSAVYLCASGAGLYNEQFFGPGTRLTVL.

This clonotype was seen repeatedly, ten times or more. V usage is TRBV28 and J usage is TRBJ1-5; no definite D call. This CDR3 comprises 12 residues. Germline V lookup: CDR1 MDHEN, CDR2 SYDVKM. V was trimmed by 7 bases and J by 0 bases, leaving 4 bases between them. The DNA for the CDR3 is TGTGCCAGCACCATTAGCAATCAGCCCCAGCATTTT. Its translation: CASTISNQPQHF.

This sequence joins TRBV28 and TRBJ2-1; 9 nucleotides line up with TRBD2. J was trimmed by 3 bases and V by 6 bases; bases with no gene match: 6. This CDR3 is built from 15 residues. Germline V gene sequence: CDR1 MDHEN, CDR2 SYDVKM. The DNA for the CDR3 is TGTGCCAGCAGACAAGCGGGGGGTAACTACAATGAGCAGTTCTTC. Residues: CASRQAGGNYNEQFF. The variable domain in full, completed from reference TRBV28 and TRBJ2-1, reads DVKVTQSSRYLVKRTGEKVFLECVQDMDHENMFWYRQDPGLGLRLIYFSYDVKMKEKGDIPEGYSVSREKKERFSLILESASTNQTSMYLCASRQAGGNYNEQFFGPGTRLTVL.

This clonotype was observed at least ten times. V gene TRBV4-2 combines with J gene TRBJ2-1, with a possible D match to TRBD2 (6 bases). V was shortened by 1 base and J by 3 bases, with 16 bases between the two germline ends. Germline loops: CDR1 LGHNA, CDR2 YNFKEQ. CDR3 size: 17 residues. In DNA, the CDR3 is TGTGCCAGCAGCCAAGTTGGGGGACGGGGGATCTACAATGAGCAGTTCTTC. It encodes CASSQVGGRGIYNEQFF.

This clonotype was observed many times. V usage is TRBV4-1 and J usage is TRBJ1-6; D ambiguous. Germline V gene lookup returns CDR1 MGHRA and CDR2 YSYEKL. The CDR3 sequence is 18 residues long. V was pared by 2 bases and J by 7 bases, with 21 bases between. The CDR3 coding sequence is TGCGCCAGCAGCCAAACTCACCCGGGGATTCGCTCAAATTCACCCCTCCACTTT. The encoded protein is CASSQTHPGIRSNSPLHF.

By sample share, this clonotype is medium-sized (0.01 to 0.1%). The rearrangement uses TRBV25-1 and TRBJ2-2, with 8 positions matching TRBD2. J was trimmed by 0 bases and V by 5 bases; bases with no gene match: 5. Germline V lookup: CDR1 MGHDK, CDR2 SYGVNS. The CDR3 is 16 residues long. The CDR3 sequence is CASSLLAAANTGELFF. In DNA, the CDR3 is TGTGCCAGCAGTCTACTAGCGGCTGCGAACACCGGGGAGCTGTTTTTT.

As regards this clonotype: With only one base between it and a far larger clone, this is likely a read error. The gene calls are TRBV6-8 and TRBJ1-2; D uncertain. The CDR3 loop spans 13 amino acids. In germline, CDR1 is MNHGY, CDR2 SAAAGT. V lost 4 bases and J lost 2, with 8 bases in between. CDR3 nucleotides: TGTGCCAGCAGTTGGTGCAGGAACTATGGCTACACCTTC. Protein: CASSWCRNYGYTF.

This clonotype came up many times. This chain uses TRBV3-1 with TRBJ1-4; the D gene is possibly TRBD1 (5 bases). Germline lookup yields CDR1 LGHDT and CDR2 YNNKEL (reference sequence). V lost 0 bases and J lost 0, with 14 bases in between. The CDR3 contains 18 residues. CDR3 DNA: TGTGCCAGCAGCCAAGATTACTGGGGCAGGGCAACTAATGAAAAACTGTTTTTT. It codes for CASSQDYWGRATNEKLFF. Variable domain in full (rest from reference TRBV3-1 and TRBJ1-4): DTAVSQTPKYLVTQMGNDKSIKCEQNLGHDTMYWYKQDSKKFLKIMFSYNNKELIINETVPNRFSPKSPDKAHLNLHINSLELGDSAVYFCASSQDYWGRATNEKLFFGSGTQLSVL.

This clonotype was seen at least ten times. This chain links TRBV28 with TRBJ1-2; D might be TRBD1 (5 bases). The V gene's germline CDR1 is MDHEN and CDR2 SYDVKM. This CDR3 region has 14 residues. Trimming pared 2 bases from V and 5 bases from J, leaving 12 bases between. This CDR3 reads CASSLQGVGYGYTF. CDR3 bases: TGTGCCAGCAGTTTACAGGGCGTTGGGTATGGCTACACCTTC.

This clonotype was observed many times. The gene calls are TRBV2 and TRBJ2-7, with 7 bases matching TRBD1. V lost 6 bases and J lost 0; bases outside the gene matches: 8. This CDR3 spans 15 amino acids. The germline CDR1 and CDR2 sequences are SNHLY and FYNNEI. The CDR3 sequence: CASSPDRESSYEQYF. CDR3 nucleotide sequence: TGTGCCAGCAGCCCCGACAGGGAGAGCTCCTACGAGCAGTACTTC.

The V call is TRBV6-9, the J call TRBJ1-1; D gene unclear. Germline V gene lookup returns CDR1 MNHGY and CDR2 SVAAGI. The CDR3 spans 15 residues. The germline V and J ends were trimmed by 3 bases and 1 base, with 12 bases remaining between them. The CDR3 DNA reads TGTGCCAGCAGTTACCTTGTGCAGTCGAACACTGAAGCTTTCTTT. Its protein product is CASSYLVQSNTEAFF.

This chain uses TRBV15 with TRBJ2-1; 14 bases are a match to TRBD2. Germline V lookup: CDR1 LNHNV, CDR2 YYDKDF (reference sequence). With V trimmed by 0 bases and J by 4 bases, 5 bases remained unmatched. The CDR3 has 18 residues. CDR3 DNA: TGTGCCACCAGCAGAGACGGGACTAGCGGGAGTACGTACAATGAGCAGTTCTTC. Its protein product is CATSRDGTSGSTYNEQFF.

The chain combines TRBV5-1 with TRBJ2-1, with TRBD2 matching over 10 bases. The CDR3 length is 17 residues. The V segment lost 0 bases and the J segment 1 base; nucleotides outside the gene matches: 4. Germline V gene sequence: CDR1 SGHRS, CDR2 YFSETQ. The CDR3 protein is CASSLGGTSASYNEQFF. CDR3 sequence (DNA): TGCGCCAGCAGCTTGGGGGGGACTAGCGCTTCCTACAATGAGCAGTTCTTC.

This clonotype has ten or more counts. The CDR3 reads CASSPGDGQPQHF. CDR3 bases: TGTGCCAGCTCACCAGGGGACGGTCAGCCCCAGCATTTT. The chain recombines TRBV18 with TRBJ1-5; possibly TRBD1 for D (5 bases). CDR3 size: 13 residues. The V gene lost 2 bases and the J gene lost 6 bases, with 8 bases spanning the gap. In germline, CDR1 is KGHSH, CDR2 LQKENI.

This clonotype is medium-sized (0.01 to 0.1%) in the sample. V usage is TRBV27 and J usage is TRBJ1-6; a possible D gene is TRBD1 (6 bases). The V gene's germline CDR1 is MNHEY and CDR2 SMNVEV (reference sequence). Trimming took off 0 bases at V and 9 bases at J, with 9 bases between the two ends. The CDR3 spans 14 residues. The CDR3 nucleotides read TGTGCCAGCAGTTTATCAGGGGGAGCTTCACCCCTCCACTTT. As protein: CASSLSGGASPLHF.

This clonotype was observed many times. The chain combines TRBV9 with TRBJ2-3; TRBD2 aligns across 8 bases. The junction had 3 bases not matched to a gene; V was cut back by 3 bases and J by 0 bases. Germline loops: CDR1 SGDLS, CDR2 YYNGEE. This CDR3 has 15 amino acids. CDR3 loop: CASSDSGDSTDTQYF. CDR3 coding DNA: TGTGCCAGCAGCGATAGCGGGGATAGCACAGATACGCAGTATTTT.

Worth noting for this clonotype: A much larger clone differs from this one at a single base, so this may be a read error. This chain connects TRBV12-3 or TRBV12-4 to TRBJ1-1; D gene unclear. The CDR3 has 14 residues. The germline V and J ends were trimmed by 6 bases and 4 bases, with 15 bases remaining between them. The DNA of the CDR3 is TGTGCCAGCAGGTCTACAGCGGGCTCCACTGAAGCTTTCTTT. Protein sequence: CASRSTAGSTEAFF.

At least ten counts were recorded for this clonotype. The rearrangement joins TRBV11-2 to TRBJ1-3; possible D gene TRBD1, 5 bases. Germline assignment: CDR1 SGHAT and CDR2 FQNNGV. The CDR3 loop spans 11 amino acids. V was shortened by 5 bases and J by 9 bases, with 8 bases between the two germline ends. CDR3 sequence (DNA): TGTGCCAGCAGCCAGGGAGGCACCATATATTTT. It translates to CASSQGGTIYF.

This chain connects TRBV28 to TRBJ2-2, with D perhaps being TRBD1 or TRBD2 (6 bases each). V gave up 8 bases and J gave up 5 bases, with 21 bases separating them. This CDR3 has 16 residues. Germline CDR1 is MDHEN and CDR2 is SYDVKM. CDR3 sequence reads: CASARPVTGGTGELFF. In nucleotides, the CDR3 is TGTGCCAGCGCCCGACCCGTGACAGGAGGGACCGGGGAGCTGTTTTTT.

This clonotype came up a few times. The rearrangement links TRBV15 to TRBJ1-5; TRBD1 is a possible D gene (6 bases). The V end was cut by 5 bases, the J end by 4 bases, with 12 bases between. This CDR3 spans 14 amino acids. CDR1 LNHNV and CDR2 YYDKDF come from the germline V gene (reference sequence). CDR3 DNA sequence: TGTGCCACCAGCCTAAATACAGGGAATCAGCCCCAGCATTTT. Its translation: CATSLNTGNQPQHF.

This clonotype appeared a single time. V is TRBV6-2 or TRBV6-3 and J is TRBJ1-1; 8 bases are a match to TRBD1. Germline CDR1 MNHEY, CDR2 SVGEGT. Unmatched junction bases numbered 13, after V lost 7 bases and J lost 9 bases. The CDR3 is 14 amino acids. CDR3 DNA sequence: TGTGCCAGCATCTTAGACAGGGGTTCAAACAAAGCTTTCTTT. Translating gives CASILDRGSNKAFF.

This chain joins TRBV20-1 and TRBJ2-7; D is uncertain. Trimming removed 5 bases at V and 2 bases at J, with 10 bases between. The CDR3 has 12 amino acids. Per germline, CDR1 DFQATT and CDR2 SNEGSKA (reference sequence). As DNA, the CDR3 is TGCAGTGCTCCGGGCCCAACCTACGAGCAGTACTTC. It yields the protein CSAPGPTYEQYF.

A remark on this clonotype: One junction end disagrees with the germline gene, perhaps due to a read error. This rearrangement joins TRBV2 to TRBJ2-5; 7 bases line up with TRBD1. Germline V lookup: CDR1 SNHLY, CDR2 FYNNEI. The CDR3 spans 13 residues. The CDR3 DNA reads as TGTGCCAGTGACGAACAGGGGCAAGACACCCAGTACTTC. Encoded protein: CASDEQGQDTQYF.

The CDR3 loop reads CASSFSGTIGRASPMGFYNEQFF. The CDR3, as DNA: TGTGCCAGCAGTTTTTCCGGGACTATCGGGAGGGCTAGTCCTATGGGGTTCTACAATGAGCAGTTCTTC. The V gene is TRBV28, the J gene TRBJ2-1; 8 bases fit TRBD2. Germline assignment: CDR1 MDHEN and CDR2 SYDVKM. V trimming: 3 bases; J trimming: 3 bases; junction bases outside the gene matches: 28. This CDR3 region has 23 residues.

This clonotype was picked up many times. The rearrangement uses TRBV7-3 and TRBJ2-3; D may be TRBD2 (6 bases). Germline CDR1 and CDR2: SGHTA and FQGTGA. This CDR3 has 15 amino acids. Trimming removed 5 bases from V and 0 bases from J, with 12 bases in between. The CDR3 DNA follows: TGTGCCAGCAGCCCTCAGGCGGGGAGCACAGATACGCAGTATTTT. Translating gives CASSPQAGSTDTQYF.

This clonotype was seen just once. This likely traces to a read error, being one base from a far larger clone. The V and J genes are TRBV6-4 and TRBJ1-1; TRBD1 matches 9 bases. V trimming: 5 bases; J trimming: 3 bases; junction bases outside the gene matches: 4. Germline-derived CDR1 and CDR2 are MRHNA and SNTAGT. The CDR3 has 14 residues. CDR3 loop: CASSSRQGDTEAFF. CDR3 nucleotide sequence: TGTGCCAGCAGTTCGCGACAGGGGGACACTGAAGCTTTCTTT.